This T cell receptor (beta chain) was identified during a study of cytomegalovirus exposure and HLA in healthy donors. Overall study results and limits: Information on immune exposure was restricted to one variable (CMV serostatus). Compared with the roughly 670-donor mean, an Asian-associated ancestry cluster reportedly had fewer N-insertions, according to a later analysis.

The CDR3 loop spans 16 amino acids. Germline CDR1 and CDR2: SGHRS and YFSETQ. Trimming took off 0 bases at V and 2 bases at J, with 15 bases between the two ends. A multiplex PCR was run with 60 Vbeta primers and 13 Jbeta primers. Libraries were prepared by immunoSEQ multiplex PCR; TCRdb keeps only in-frame clonotypes and omits some of them. This table has about 110,000 clones, 75% appearing once. In regard to this clone: Antigen unknown.

The material sequenced was PBMCs. The origin of this receptor is a male donor in good health and CMV-seropositive. The chain is built from TRBV5-1 and TRBJ2-7; possibly TRBD1 for D (5 bases). CDR3 coding DNA: TGCGCCAGCAGCTTGGCCAAAGGGGCCAGAACCTACGAGCAGTACTTC. Translated: CASSLAKGARTYEQYF.